This T cell receptor (beta chain) was captured by sequencing in a study of blood T cells in healthy people across ages. Details on this clonotype: Its antigen is as yet unknown.

Findings of the study overall: Correlation between TCR beta diversity and naive T cell percentage was strong. Higher diversity, along with more naive CD4+ cells, distinguished long-lived donors from aged donors.

Then a second PCR, running about 6 to 12 cycles, was carried out with a sample-barcoded 5' primer and a J-beta primer mix. MiXCR was run by TCRdb on the 5' RACE reads, yielding one entry per CDR3 protein. The sample has roughly 1,000,000 distinct CDR3 sequences, 20% to 25% seen once. Trimming removed 5 bases at V and 6 bases at J, with 11 bases between. Germline lookup yields CDR1 ENHRY and CDR2 SYGVKD. The CDR3 loop spans 12 amino acids. These records were also assigned to another study, of T cells of mothers and their children. That work adds: From each mother came over 9.5 million TCR beta CDR3 reads, and from each child came about 3 million. Related mother-child pairs showed slightly, non-significantly higher overlap than unrelated pairs.

The sequence came from a girl aged 2-10 years in good health. The rearrangement uses TRBV10-3 and TRBJ2-7; D may be TRBD1 (6 bases). Sequences were obtained from blood. DNA of the CDR3: TGTGCCATCAGTTGGGAACAGGGCGAGCAGTACTTC. Protein sequence: CAISWEQGEQYF.